The clone carrying this T cell receptor (beta chain) has more than one count but fewer than ten. What it binds is not known. The data were obtained in a study of early T cells in non-severe SARS-CoV-2 infection. As part of library construction, unique molecular identifiers were attached to individual cDNA molecules. TCRdb re-called the 5' RACE reads with MiXCR, one entry per CDR3 protein. The data contain roughly 75,000 distinct CDR3 sequences, roughly 16% of them singletons. Study-level results: Matching against VDJdb likely underestimated virus-specific expansions, favoring anti-spike CD8.

The length of the CDR3 is 17 residues. Germline lookup yields CDR1 MGHRA and CDR2 YSYEKL. V dropped 1 base and J dropped 6; count of bases not matched to a gene: 11. This chain links TRBV4-1 with TRBJ2-1; 8 positions match TRBD2. The sample consisted of whole blood. The sequence was obtained from an adult who was a healthcare worker with PCR-confirmed SARS-CoV-2 infection or an uninfected control (not recorded which). CDR3 residues: CASSQVMTGGPLNEQFF. The DNA for the CDR3 is TGCGCCAGCAGCCAAGTAATGACGGGGGGGCCTCTCAATGAGCAGTTCTTC.